These T cell receptor beta chains were read from a single sample in a study of cytomegalovirus exposure and HLA in healthy donors. Profiling relied on immunoSEQ multiplex PCR, and the TCRdb table lists in-frame clones only, not all of them. The table records about 120,000 clones, around 75% of them present only once. Material: PBMCs. Receptors originate from a woman aged 45-60 years in good health and CMV-seronegative. The CDR3 runs from the conserved cysteine through the conserved F or W. D genes are given only for firm matches. Clone size is shown for a subset of rows, as once, few, many or a class of expanded clone.

>once|TRBJ1-3|TRBD1|TRBV5-1
TGCGCCAGCAGCCGGGACAGCGACTCTGGAAACACCATATATTTT
CASSRDSDSGNTIYF
>NA|TRBJ1-5|NA|TRBV18
TGTGCCAGCTCACCATTTCAGGGGCTGGAGCAGCCCCAGCATTTT
CASSPFQGLEQPQHF
>NA|TRBJ2-7|TRBD1|TRBV6-1
TGTGCCAGCATAACCTACAGGGGATCCTACGAGCAGTACTTC
CASITYRGSYEQYF
>NA|TRBJ1-1|TRBD1|TRBV28
TGTGCCAGCAACCGGGACAGGGTAACTGAAGCTTTCTTT
CASNRDRVTEAFF
>NA|TRBJ1-1|NA|TRBV2
TGTGCCAGCAGTGTCAGCGTTCCTGAAGCTTTCTTT
CASSVSVPEAFF
>NA|TRBJ2-1|NA|TRBV6-6
TGTGCCAGCAGTTCAGGGGTGGAAAATGAGCAGTTCTTC
CASSSGVENEQFF
>NA|TRBJ2-1|TRBD2|TRBV29-1
TGCAGCGCGCCTAGGGCGGGAGTTGACTATGAGCAGTTCTTC
CSAPRAGVDYEQFF
>few|TRBJ2-7|NA|TRBV2
TGTGCCAGCAGTGAAAGGGAGAGCTCCTACGAGCAGTACTTC
CASSERESSYEQYF
>few|TRBJ2-7|TRBD2|TRBV9
TGTGCCAGCAGCTTCGGACTAGCGGGAGTGCGGGAGCAGTACTTC
CASSFGLAGVREQYF
>few|TRBJ1-6|NA|TRBV6-1
TGTGCCAGCAGTGCCCGGGGGTCACCCCTCCACTTT
CASSARGSPLHF
>NA|TRBJ2-2|NA|TRBV5-6
TGTGCCAGCAGCTTGTATAGCGCGAACACCGGGGAGCTGTTTTTT
CASSLYSANTGELFF
>NA|TRBJ1-2|TRBD1|TRBV7-9
TGTTCCAGCAGCTTGGACAGGGGAACGGGATATAATGGCTACACCTTC
CSSSLDRGTGYNGYTF
>NA|TRBJ2-1|TRBD2|TRBV7-3
TGTGCCAGCAGCTTAAGCGCGGGAGGGATCAATGAGCAGTTCTTC
CASSLSAGGINEQFF
>once|TRBJ2-1|NA|TRBV4-2
TGTGCCAGCAGCCAAGATCTGAGCGGATCCTCCTACAATGAGCAGTTCTTC
CASSQDLSGSSYNEQFF
>NA|TRBJ2-1|TRBD2|TRBV14
TGTGCCAGCAGCCCCTCAGCGGGAGGCTCCTACAATGAGCAGTTCTTC
CASSPSAGGSYNEQFF
>NA|TRBJ2-7|NA|TRBV7-9
TGTGCCAGCAGCCAGGGACTCTACGAGCAGTACTTC
CASSQGLYEQYF
>NA|TRBJ2-1|TRBD2|TRBV5-1
TGCGCCAGCAGCTTAAACTTAGCGGGAGGGAAAGATGAGCAGTTCTTC
CASSLNLAGGKDEQFF
>few|TRBJ2-7|TRBD1|TRBV6-6
TGTGCCAGCAGACGTGATCGGGACAGGTCCCACGAGCAGTACTTC
CASRRDRDRSHEQYF
>few|TRBJ2-3|NA|TRBV29-1
TGCAGCGTTGGGTCTACTAGCACAGATACGCAGTATTTT
CSVGSTSTDTQYF
>NA|TRBJ2-5|NA|TRBV5-1
TGCGCCAGCAGCTTGGCCACCGCGTACCAAGAGACCCAGTACTTC
CASSLATAYQETQYF
>NA|TRBJ1-4|TRBD1|TRBV6-5
TGTGCCAGCAGGGGACAGGTGCGAGAAAAACTGTTTTTT
CASRGQVREKLFF